This TCR beta chain was identified in a study of cytotoxic CD8 clonotypes in ibrutinib-treated CLL. General study results and limits: Pretreatment clonality was elevated relative to age-matched healthy donors and paralleled circulating CD8+ T-cell counts. For progressing versus sustained-remission patients, sampling times were not the same.

TCRdb's copy holds only in-frame clones and misses some; the assay was immunoSEQ multiplex PCR. This repertoire shows some 170,000 clones, about 88% found once; its top ten account for around 3%. A word on this clone: Its antigen is not identified.

The CDR3 covers 17 residues. CDR1 is SEHNR, CDR2 FQNEAQ, per germline (reference sequence). V gave up 5 bases and J gave up 0 bases, with 17 bases separating them. Sequencing was performed on PBMCs, taken at disease progression, from a patient treated with ibrutinib. This TCR derives from a human donor with chronic lymphocytic leukemia. The chain carries TRBV7-9 and TRBJ1-3; D ambiguous. The CDR3 loop is CASSPLERSYSGNTIYF. The DNA of the CDR3 is TGTGCCAGCAGCCCCCTAGAACGAAGCTACTCTGGAAACACCATATATTTT.